These 22 T cell receptor beta chains originate from one sample sequenced in a study of beta chain features in type 1 diabetes. The study, taken as a whole, reports: TCRB CDR3s from Type 1 diabetes patients were moderately but significantly shorter in all four CD4+ subsets.

The sequenced template was cDNA made from the entire isolated RNA. The protocol was immunoSEQ multiplex PCR, while the TCRdb copy is restricted to in-frame clones and leaves out a portion. The table shows hundreds of thousands of clones, with around 15% occurring only once. No antigens are known for them. Specimen: naive CD4+ T cells from blood. The receptors were gathered from a man in his late teens or twenties with type 1 diabetes.

V and J are TRBV7-6 and TRBJ2-1, with D possibly TRBD1 on 6 matching bases. The CDR3 has 13 amino acids. Trimming cost V 4 bases and J 5 bases, with 9 bases left between them. Germline V lookup: CDR1 SGHVS, CDR2 FNYEAQ. The CDR3 coding sequence is TGTGCCAGCAGCTCCGACAGGAACAATGAGCAGTTCTTC. Amino acids: CASSSDRNNEQFF.

This clone was counted only a few times. This chain connects TRBV18 to TRBJ2-3, with 7 positions matching TRBD2. CDR1 KGHSH and CDR2 LQKENI come from the germline V gene. This CDR3 region has 15 residues. V lost 4 bases and J lost 2; bases outside the gene matches: 6. CDR3 nucleotide sequence: TGTGCCAGCTCACTTAGCGGGCCCGTCACAGATACGCAGTATTTT. Amino acids: CASSLSGPVTDTQYF.

This clone has a handful of counts. This chain links TRBV5-4 with TRBJ2-2; D uncertain. The germline V gene encodes CDR1 SGHNT and CDR2 YYREEE (reference sequence). V was trimmed by 2 bases and J by 6 bases, leaving 14 bases between them. The CDR3 totals 15 residues. CDR3 region: CASSFGTARPGELFF. The CDR3 coding sequence is TGTGCCAGCAGCTTCGGCACCGCTAGACCCGGGGAGCTGTTTTTT.

The gene calls are TRBV13 and TRBJ1-1, with TRBD1 matching 12 bases. The CDR3 runs to 15 residues. CDR1 and CDR2 (germline): PRHDT, FYEKMQ (reference sequence). J gave up 6 bases and V 2 bases, and 4 bases lay outside the gene matches. The DNA for the CDR3 is TGTGCCAGCAGCTTATCCGGGACAGGGGGCTCTGAAGCTTTCTTT. It yields the protein CASSLSGTGGSEAFF.

This chain uses TRBV6-5 with TRBJ2-5; TRBD2 might be the D (6 bases). The CDR3 loop spans 14 amino acids. Germline CDR1 reads MNHEY; CDR2 reads SVGAGI. Between the trimmed V and J ends, which lost 5 bases and 2 bases, there was a span of 12 bases. Here the CDR3 DNA reads TGTGCCAGCAGTCCAAAAGGACTACAAGAGACCCAGTACTTC. This encodes CASSPKGLQETQYF.

This chain links TRBV6-5 with TRBJ1-1; perhaps TRBD1 as D (5 bases). Germline lookup yields CDR1 MNHEY and CDR2 SVGAGI. This CDR3 region has 15 residues. Trimming stripped 0 bases from V and 1 base from J, with 9 bases between. CDR3 sequence reads: CASSYSGRTNTEAFF. CDR3 bases: TGTGCCAGCAGTTACTCGGGACGGACGAACACTGAAGCTTTCTTT.

The J gene is TRBJ1-2, the V gene TRBV6-5, with 9 bases matching TRBD1. V lost 0 bases to trimming and J lost 11 bases; unmatched junction nucleotides: 7. This CDR3 is built from 14 residues. In germline, CDR1 is MNHEY, CDR2 SVGAGI. CDR3 sequence: CASSYSAGQGWYTF. The CDR3 DNA reads as TGTGCCAGCAGTTACTCTGCGGGACAGGGTTGGTACACCTTC.

Regarding this clone: In the same sample, other DNA sequences code for this CDR3. The rearrangement joins TRBV7-9 to TRBJ1-6, with D maybe TRBD1 (5 bases). This CDR3 has 13 amino acids. Trimming took off 0 bases at V and 9 bases at J, with 6 bases between the two ends. Per the germline V gene, CDR1 is SEHNR and CDR2 is FQNEAQ (reference sequence). CDR3 bases: TGTGCCAGCAGCTTAGCGCAGGGTTCACCCCTCCACTTT. Its translation is CASSLAQGSPLHF.

The chain combines TRBV7-6 with TRBJ2-7; D gene ambiguous. CDR3 length: 13 amino acids. Trimming took off 4 bases at V and 3 bases at J, with 10 bases between the two ends. Germline V gene sequence: CDR1 SGHVS, CDR2 FNYEAQ. CDR3 nucleotide sequence: TGTGCCAGCAGCTCCGGGCCAAACTACGAGCAGTACTTC. This gives the protein CASSSGPNYEQYF. The variable domain in full, with the rest retrieved from reference TRBV7-6 and TRBJ2-7, is GAGVSQSPRYKVTKRGQDVALRCDPISGHVSLYWYRQALGQGPEFLTYFNYEAQQDKSGLPNDRFSAERPEGSISTLTIQRTEQRDSAMYRCASSSGPNYEQYFGPGTRLTVT.

This clone showed up just a few times. J is TRBJ2-3 and V is TRBV30; D is unresolved. Germline loops: CDR1 GTSNPN, CDR2 SVGIG (reference sequence). CDR3 length: 14 residues. With 4 bases removed from V and 3 bases from J, the gap between germline ends came to 14 bases. CDR3 nucleotides: TGTGCCTGGACCCAGCCCGTGGGGACAGATACGCAGTATTTT. Encoded protein: CAWTQPVGTDTQYF.

The rearrangement uses TRBV5-5 and TRBJ2-3, with a tentative D call TRBD1 (6 bases). Germline V gene sequence: CDR1 SGHKS, CDR2 YYEKEE (reference sequence). Trimming pared 4 bases from V and 9 bases from J, leaving 27 bases between. CDR3 size: 17 residues. The CDR3 protein is CASSLNLVGAVLRTQYF. CDR3 in DNA: TGTGCCAGCAGCCTAAACCTCGTGGGGGCCGTATTGAGGACGCAGTATTTT.

This clone turned up a few times. This chain uses TRBV18 with TRBJ1-2, with D perhaps TRBD1 (6 bases). The V end was cut by 4 bases, the J end by 8 bases, with 14 bases between. The CDR3 extends over 13 amino acids. CDR1 is KGHSH and CDR2 is LQKENI in the germline V gene. In nucleotides, the CDR3 is TGTGCCAGCTCACGAGAGGGGGGCGGCGGCTACACCTTC. This sequence encodes CASSREGGGGYTF. The full variable domain, with the rest looked up from reference TRBV18 and TRBJ1-2, is NAGVMQNPRHLVRRRGQEARLRCSPMKGHSHVYWYRQLPEEGLKFMVYLQKENIIDESGMPKERFSAEFPKEGPSILRIQQVVRGDSAAYFCASSREGGGGYTFGSGTRLTVV.

This clone was seen only a few times. The chain recombines TRBV6-1 with TRBJ2-1; D is perhaps TRBD1 or TRBD2 (5 bases each). From germline, CDR1 is MNHNS and CDR2 SASEGT. Deletions cut 2 bases from V and 6 bases from J, with 20 bases between. This CDR3 contains 17 residues. The CDR3 protein is CASSERGEGLYSNEQFF. In nucleotides, the CDR3 is TGTGCCAGCAGTGAAAGAGGGGAAGGACTTTACAGCAATGAGCAGTTCTTC.

This clone was seen only a few times. The V call is TRBV14, the J call TRBJ2-2; 8 bases map to TRBD1. The CDR3 totals 13 residues. V was clipped by 8 bases and J by 4 bases; unmatched bases: 3. Germline V lookup: CDR1 SGHDN, CDR2 FVKESK. The CDR3: CASSQGGTGELFF. In DNA form, the CDR3 reads TGTGCCAGCTCACAGGGGGGCACCGGGGAGCTGTTTTTT.

The CDR3 here is CASSLEGGYEQYF. CDR3 nucleotide sequence: TGTGCCAGCAGCCTAGAGGGTGGCTACGAGCAGTACTTC. The gene calls are TRBV6-6 and TRBJ2-7; perhaps TRBD2 as D (5 bases). V was shortened by 6 bases and J by 3 bases, with 12 bases between the two germline ends. The germline gives CDR1 MNHNY, CDR2 SVGAGI (reference sequence). This CDR3 is built from 13 residues.

This chain uses TRBV5-4 with TRBJ2-3; the D gene is possibly TRBD2 (5 bases). This CDR3 spans 16 amino acids. V dropped 4 bases and J dropped 2 bases, with 17 bases sitting between them. Germline V gene sequence: CDR1 SGHNT, CDR2 YYREEE (reference sequence). The CDR3 reads CASSPGGSVSTDTQYF. The DNA of the CDR3 is TGTGCCAGCAGCCCTGGTGGTAGCGTATCCACAGATACGCAGTATTTT.

V and J are TRBV7-2 and TRBJ1-1; no definite D call. Trimming cost V 3 bases and J 0 bases, with 11 bases left between them. Germline values: CDR1 SGHTA, CDR2 FQGNSA. The CDR3 spans 15 residues. CDR3 in amino acids: CASSLTLAMNTEAFF. CDR3 nucleotides: TGTGCCAGCAGCTTGACCCTGGCAATGAACACTGAAGCTTTCTTT.

This clone was recorded a few times. The chain joins TRBV6-6 to TRBJ1-5; 8 nucleotides match TRBD1. The CDR3 is made up of 16 amino acids. Germline V CDR1 and CDR2: MNHNY, SVGAGI (reference sequence). V shed 0 bases and J 3 bases; nucleotides not matched to a gene: 4. CDR3 in amino acids: CASSYSAGGSNQPQHF. In nucleotides, the CDR3 is TGTGCCAGCAGTTACTCGGCAGGGGGCTCCAATCAGCCCCAGCATTTT.

This clone showed up just a few times. The chain carries TRBV23-1 and TRBJ2-1, with D perhaps TRBD2 (5 bases). TRBV23-1 is known as an ORF, though its function is uncertain. This CDR3 contains 15 residues. V shed 8 bases and J shed 5 bases, with 19 bases lying between them. CDR3 sequence reads: CASGGLPLGHNEQFF. In DNA, the CDR3 is TGCGCCAGCGGCGGGCTCCCCCTTGGGCACAATGAGCAGTTCTTC.

This clone was observed a handful of times. The chain has TRBV2 and TRBJ1-6; D not certain. Per the germline V gene, CDR1 is SNHLY and CDR2 is FYNNEI. The CDR3 is 15 residues long. The CDR3 DNA reads TGTGCTAGTAACCTGGACGAGCCTATCAATTCACCCCTCCACTTT. Protein sequence: CASNLDEPINSPLHF.

The chain employs TRBV28 and TRBJ2-7, with 9 bases that match TRBD1. The germline gives CDR1 MDHEN, CDR2 SYDVKM. Trimming at V came to 7 bases and at J to 2 bases, leaving 6 bases not matched to a gene. The CDR3 consists of 14 residues. CDR3 in amino acids: CASTSGQGPYEQYF. CDR3 nucleotide sequence: TGTGCCAGCACCTCTGGACAGGGGCCCTACGAGCAGTACTTC.

This clone has just a few counts. Other DNA sequences of this sample code for an identical CDR3. The chain has TRBV30 and TRBJ1-5, with D possibly TRBD1 on 6 matching bases. Trimming removed 3 bases at V and 5 bases at J, with 11 bases between. The CDR3 spans 13 residues. The V gene's germline CDR1 is GTSNPN and CDR2 SVGIG (reference sequence). The CDR3 loop reads CAWSPQGDQPQHF. The DNA of the CDR3 is TGTGCCTGGAGCCCACAGGGAGATCAGCCCCAGCATTTT.